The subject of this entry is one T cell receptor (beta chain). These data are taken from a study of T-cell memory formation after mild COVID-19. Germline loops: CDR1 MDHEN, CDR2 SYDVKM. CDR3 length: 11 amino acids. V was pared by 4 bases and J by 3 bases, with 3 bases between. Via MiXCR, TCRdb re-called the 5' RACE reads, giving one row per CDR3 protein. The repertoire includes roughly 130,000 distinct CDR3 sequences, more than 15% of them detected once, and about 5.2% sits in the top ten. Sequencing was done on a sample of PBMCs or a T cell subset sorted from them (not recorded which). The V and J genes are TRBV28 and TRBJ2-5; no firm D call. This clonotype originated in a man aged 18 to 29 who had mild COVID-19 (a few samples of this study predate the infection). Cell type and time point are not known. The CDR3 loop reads CASSYKETQYF. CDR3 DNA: TGTGCCAGCAGTTATAAAGAGACCCAGTACTTC.